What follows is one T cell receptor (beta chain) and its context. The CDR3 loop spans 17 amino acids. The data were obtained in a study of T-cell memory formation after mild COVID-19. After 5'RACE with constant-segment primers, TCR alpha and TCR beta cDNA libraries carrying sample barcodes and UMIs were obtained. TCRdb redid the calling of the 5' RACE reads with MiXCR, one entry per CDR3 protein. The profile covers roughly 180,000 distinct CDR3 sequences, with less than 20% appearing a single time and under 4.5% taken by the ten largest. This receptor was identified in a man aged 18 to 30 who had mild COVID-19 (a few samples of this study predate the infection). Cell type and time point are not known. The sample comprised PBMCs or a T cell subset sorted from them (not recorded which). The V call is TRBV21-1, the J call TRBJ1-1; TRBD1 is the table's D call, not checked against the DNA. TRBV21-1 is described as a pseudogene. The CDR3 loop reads CASTTTVKTFWGTEAFF. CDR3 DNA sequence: TGTGCCAGCACTACGACAGTAAAAACGTTCTGGGGCACTGAAGCTTTCTTT.